This is a list of T cell receptor beta chains from one sample in a study of low-dose radiotherapy and immunotherapy resistance in tumors. A single record per CDR3 protein comes from TCRdb applying MiXCR to the reads. The sample includes around 80,000 distinct CDR3 sequences, 15% to 20% seen only once; the top ten take approximately 1.5%. The sample was PBMCs, taken after low-dose radiotherapy plus immunotherapy. The receptors here all came from a male donor with prostate cancer. Each CDR3 is given with its conserved first and last residue. D genes are given only for firm matches. A row's size may be missing; if present it is once, few, many or a size class.

j_call: TRBJ2-3
d_call: NA
v_call: TRBV7-6
cdr3_length: 14
clone_size: many
cdr3_nt: TGTGCCAGCAGCTTAAGAGGGACGGGAGATACGCAGTATTTT
cdr3_aa: CASSLRGTGDTQYF

j_call: TRBJ1-5
d_call: TRBD1
v_call: TRBV19
cdr3_length: 15
clone_size: many
cdr3_nt: TGTGCCAGTAGTATTGGGGACAGGGAGATGGAACCCCAGCATTTT
cdr3_aa: CASSIGDREMEPQHF

j_call: TRBJ1-2
d_call: NA
v_call: TRBV28
cdr3_length: 13
clone_size: many
cdr3_nt: TGTGCCAGCAGTTTGGAGGGCGAATATGGCTACACCTTC
cdr3_aa: CASSLEGEYGYTF

j_call: TRBJ2-7
d_call: TRBD2
v_call: TRBV24-1
cdr3_length: 16
clone_size: many
cdr3_nt: TGTGCCACCAGTGTGAACCCGGGACTACCTTTACTGGAGCAGTACTTC
cdr3_aa: CATSVNPGLPLLEQYF

j_call: TRBJ2-1
d_call: TRBD2
v_call: TRBV2
cdr3_length: 15
clone_size: many
cdr3_nt: TGTGCCAGCAGTGCCGGGACTAGCGGGAGGGATGAGCAGTTCTTC
cdr3_aa: CASSAGTSGRDEQFF

j_call: TRBJ2-3
d_call: NA
v_call: TRBV18
cdr3_length: 11
clone_size: many
cdr3_nt: TGTGCCAGCTCACCTGCGGATACGCAGTATTTT
cdr3_aa: CASSPADTQYF

j_call: TRBJ2-7
d_call: NA
v_call: TRBV5-8
cdr3_length: 13
clone_size: NA
cdr3_nt: TGTGCCAGCAGCTTGTTGGTGGACCACGAGCAGTACTTC
cdr3_aa: CASSLLVDHEQYF

j_call: TRBJ2-1
d_call: TRBD2
v_call: TRBV24-1
cdr3_length: 19
clone_size: once
cdr3_nt: TGTGCCACTCAACAGAGCCCCGGGACTAGCGGGAGGGCCGGTCATGAGCAGTTCTTC
cdr3_aa: CATQQSPGTSGRAGHEQFF

j_call: TRBJ2-3
d_call: NA
v_call: TRBV10-3
cdr3_length: 16
clone_size: many
cdr3_nt: TGTGCCATCAGTGGATGGGAGCCCGGGAGTTTTAATACGCAGTATTTT
cdr3_aa: CAISGWEPGSFNTQYF

j_call: TRBJ2-3
d_call: NA
v_call: TRBV7-2
cdr3_length: 14
clone_size: many
cdr3_nt: TGTGCCAGCAGCTTAGGGGCCAAATCAGATACGCAGTATTTT
cdr3_aa: CASSLGAKSDTQYF

j_call: TRBJ2-5
d_call: TRBD2
v_call: TRBV2
cdr3_length: 16
clone_size: many
cdr3_nt: TGTGCCAGCAGTGAAGCGCTAGCGGACGGGAGGAAGACCCAGTACTTC
cdr3_aa: CASSEALADGRKTQYF

j_call: TRBJ2-7
d_call: NA
v_call: TRBV28
cdr3_length: 16
clone_size: many
cdr3_nt: TGTGCCAGCATCGATAGGGGCCGAACCAGTTCCTACGAGCAGTACTTC
cdr3_aa: CASIDRGRTSSYEQYF

j_call: TRBJ2-1
d_call: NA
v_call: TRBV9
cdr3_length: 15
clone_size: few
cdr3_nt: TGTGCCAGCAGCGTAGAAGGTGGCGGTTACAATGAGCAGTTCTTC
cdr3_aa: CASSVEGGGYNEQFF

j_call: TRBJ2-3
d_call: NA
v_call: TRBV7-2
cdr3_length: 13
clone_size: many
cdr3_nt: TGTGCCAGCAGGAAAACAGGGCTAGATACGCAGTATTTT
cdr3_aa: CASRKTGLDTQYF

j_call: TRBJ2-2
d_call: NA
v_call: TRBV11-1
cdr3_length: 14
clone_size: many
cdr3_nt: TGTGCCAGCAGCTCCACTAGAATCACCGGGGAGCTGTTTTTT
cdr3_aa: CASSSTRITGELFF

j_call: TRBJ1-1
d_call: TRBD1
v_call: TRBV19
cdr3_length: 16
clone_size: many
cdr3_nt: TGTGCCAGTAGTAAAGGAGACAGGGTCCACGGCACTGAAGCTTTCTTT
cdr3_aa: CASSKGDRVHGTEAFF

j_call: TRBJ2-7
d_call: TRBD2
v_call: TRBV6-6
cdr3_length: 15
clone_size: many
cdr3_nt: TGTGCCAGCAGTCGGACTAGCGGGAGTATCTACGAGCAGTACTTC
cdr3_aa: CASSRTSGSIYEQYF

j_call: TRBJ1-4
d_call: NA
v_call: TRBV28
cdr3_length: 14
clone_size: many
cdr3_nt: TGTGCCAGCAGTTTCCGGGGCCCGTATGAAAAACTGTTTTTT
cdr3_aa: CASSFRGPYEKLFF